One and the same sample provided the 9 T cell receptor beta chains below, sequenced in a study of blood T cell repertoires in COVID-19. Some clones are missing from TCRdb's copy, which holds only in-frame ones; the method was immunoSEQ multiplex PCR. The sample comprises 120,000 to 150,000 clones, approximately 91% of which are singletons, and about 2.5% rests with the top ten. Sequenced sample: peripheral blood. These receptors originate from a human donor in a cohort sampled during active COVID-19.

The chain links TRBV30 to TRBJ1-4; D gene uncertain. The V end was cut by 3 bases, the J end by 7 bases, with 18 bases between. CDR1 GTSNPN and CDR2 SVGIG come from the germline V gene (reference sequence). The CDR3 length is 15 residues. The CDR3 DNA follows: TGTGCCTGGAGCGAGCCCGACAAGAGGGCTGAAAAACTGTTTTTT. Amino acids: CAWSEPDKRAEKLFF.

V usage is TRBV2 and J usage is TRBJ2-1; 7 bases fit TRBD2. With 5 bases clipped from V and 10 bases from J, the junction kept 8 bases outside the gene matches. Germline V gene sequence: CDR1 SNHLY, CDR2 FYNNEI. The CDR3 sequence is 13 residues long. The CDR3 here is CASSQLARGEQFF. The CDR3 region has the DNA TGTGCCAGCAGTCAACTAGCGAGGGGAGAGCAGTTCTTC.

The chain links TRBV6-2 or TRBV6-3 to TRBJ2-1; 11 bases align to TRBD2. After removal of 4 bases from V and 7 bases from J, the junction contained 6 bases not matched to a gene. The CDR3 has 15 residues. Looked up from germline, CDR1 is MNHEY and CDR2 is SVGEGT. CDR3 amino acids: CASSFGTSGLNEQFF. As DNA, the CDR3 is TGTGCCAGCAGTTTTGGGACTAGCGGCCTAAATGAGCAGTTCTTC.

This clone was detected a few times. V usage is TRBV18 and J usage is TRBJ2-3; 9 bases are a match to TRBD2. Germline CDR1 KGHSH, CDR2 LQKENI. CDR3 length equals 12 residues. The V and J ends lost 11 bases and 5 bases, in that order; junction bases with no gene match: 5. CDR3 bases: TGTGCCGCGGAAGCGGGAGGAGATACGCAGTATTTT. Protein product: CAAEAGGDTQYF.

This chain connects TRBV27 to TRBJ2-2; 8 bases are shared with TRBD1. The ends lost 5 bases at V and 4 bases at J; junction bases unmatched: 3. Germline-derived CDR1 and CDR2 are MNHEY and SMNVEV (reference sequence). This CDR3 has 14 amino acids. CDR3 DNA: TGTGCCAGCAGTGCAACAGGGGGCACCGGGGAGCTGTTTTTT. This encodes CASSATGGTGELFF.

This chain links TRBV20-1 with TRBJ2-5; D unresolved. The germline CDR1 and CDR2 sequences are DFQATT and SNEGSKA (reference sequence). Trimming removed 5 bases from V and 0 bases from J, with 4 bases in between. The CDR3 covers 11 residues. The CDR3 is CSAEYQETQYF. The CDR3 DNA is TGCAGTGCTGAGTACCAAGAGACCCAGTACTTC.

The V call is TRBV15, the J call TRBJ2-7, with TRBD2 identical over 8 bases. The CDR3 has 13 residues. Per the germline V gene, CDR1 is LNHNV and CDR2 is YYDKDF (reference sequence). The J segment lost 2 bases and the V segment lost 6 bases, leaving 3 bases of the junction unmatched. CDR3 nucleotides: TGTGCCACCAGAGACGGGGGGGCCTACGAGCAGTACTTC. Amino acids: CATRDGGAYEQYF.

By share, this clone ranks as medium-sized (0.01 to 0.1%). The chain couples TRBV28 to TRBJ2-2; TRBD1 matches at 9 bases. J was trimmed by 6 bases and V by 5 bases; bases with no gene match: 7. From germline, CDR1 is MDHEN and CDR2 SYDVKM. The CDR3 has 15 amino acids. The CDR3 reads CASSVGTGRAGELFF. For the CDR3, the DNA is TGTGCCAGCAGTGTAGGGACAGGGCGGGCCGGGGAGCTGTTTTTT.

CDR3 sequence (DNA): TGCGCCAGCAGCTTGGTCGGGACTAGCGCGGTCACAGATACGCAGTATTTT. Residues: CASSLVGTSAVTDTQYF. The rearrangement joins TRBV5-1 to TRBJ2-3; 10 bases agree with TRBD2. Germline CDR1 is SGHRS and CDR2 is YFSETQ. V trimming: 0 bases; J trimming: 2 bases; junction bases outside the gene matches: 6. This CDR3 is 17 amino acids long.